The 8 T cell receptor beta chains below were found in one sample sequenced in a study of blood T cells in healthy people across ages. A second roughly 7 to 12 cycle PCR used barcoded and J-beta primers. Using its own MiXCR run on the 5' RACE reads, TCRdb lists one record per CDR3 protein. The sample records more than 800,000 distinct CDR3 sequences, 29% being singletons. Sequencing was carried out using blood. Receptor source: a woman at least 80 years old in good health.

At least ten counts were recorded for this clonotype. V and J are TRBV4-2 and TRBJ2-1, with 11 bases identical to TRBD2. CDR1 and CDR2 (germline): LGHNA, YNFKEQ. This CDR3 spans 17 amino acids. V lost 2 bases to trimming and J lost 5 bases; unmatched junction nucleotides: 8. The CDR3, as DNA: TGTGCCAGCAGCCAATCTGCATCGACTAGCGGGGACAATGAGCAGTTCTTC. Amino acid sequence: CASSQSASTSGDNEQFF.

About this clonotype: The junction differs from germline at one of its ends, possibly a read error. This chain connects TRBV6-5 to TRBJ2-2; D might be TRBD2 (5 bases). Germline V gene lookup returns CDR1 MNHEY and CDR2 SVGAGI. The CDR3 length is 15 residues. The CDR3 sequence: CASSYLGSFTGELFF. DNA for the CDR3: TGTGCCAGCAGTTACCTAGGCAGTTTCACCGGGGAGTTGTTTTTT.

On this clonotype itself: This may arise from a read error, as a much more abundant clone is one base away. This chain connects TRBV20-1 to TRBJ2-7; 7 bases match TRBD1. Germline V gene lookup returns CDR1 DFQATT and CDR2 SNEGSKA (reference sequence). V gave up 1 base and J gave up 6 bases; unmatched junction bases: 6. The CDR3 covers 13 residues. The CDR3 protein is CSARATGWGEQYF. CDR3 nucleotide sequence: TGCAGTGCTAGAGCGACAGGGTGGGGCGAGCAGTACTTC.

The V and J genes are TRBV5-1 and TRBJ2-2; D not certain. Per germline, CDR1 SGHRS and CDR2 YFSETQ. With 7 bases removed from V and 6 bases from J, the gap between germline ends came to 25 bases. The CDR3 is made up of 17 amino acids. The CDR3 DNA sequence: TGCGCCAGCTGCTCAGGCAGTATCTGGAGTTATGCCGGGGAGCTGTTTTTT. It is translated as CASCSGSIWSYAGELFF.

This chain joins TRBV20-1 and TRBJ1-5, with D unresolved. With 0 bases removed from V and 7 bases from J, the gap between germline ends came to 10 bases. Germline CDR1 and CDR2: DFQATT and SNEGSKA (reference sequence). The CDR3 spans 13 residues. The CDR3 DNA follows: TGCAGTGCTAGAGATCAGGAATTCCAGCCCCAGCATTTT. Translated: CSARDQEFQPQHF.

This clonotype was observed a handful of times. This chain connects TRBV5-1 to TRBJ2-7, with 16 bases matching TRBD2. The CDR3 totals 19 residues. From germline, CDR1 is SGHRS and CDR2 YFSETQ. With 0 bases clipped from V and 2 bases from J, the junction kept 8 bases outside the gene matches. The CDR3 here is CASSLEGLAGGPVPYEQYF. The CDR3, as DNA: TGCGCCAGCAGCTTGGAGGGACTAGCGGGGGGGCCGGTTCCCTACGAGCAGTACTTC. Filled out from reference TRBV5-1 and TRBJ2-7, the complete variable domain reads KAGVTQTPRYLIKTRGQQVTLSCSPISGHRSVSWYQQTPGQGLQFLFEYFSETQRNKGNFPGRFSGRQFSNSRSEMNVSTLELGDSALYLCASSLEGLAGGPVPYEQYFGPGTRLTVT.

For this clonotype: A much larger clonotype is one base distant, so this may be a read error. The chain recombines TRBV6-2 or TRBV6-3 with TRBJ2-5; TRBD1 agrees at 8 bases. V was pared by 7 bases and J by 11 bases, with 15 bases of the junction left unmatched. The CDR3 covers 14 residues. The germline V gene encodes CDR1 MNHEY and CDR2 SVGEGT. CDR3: CASNPGQAYNEQYF. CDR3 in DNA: TGTGCCAGCAACCCGGGACAGGCCTACAATGAGCAGTACTTC.

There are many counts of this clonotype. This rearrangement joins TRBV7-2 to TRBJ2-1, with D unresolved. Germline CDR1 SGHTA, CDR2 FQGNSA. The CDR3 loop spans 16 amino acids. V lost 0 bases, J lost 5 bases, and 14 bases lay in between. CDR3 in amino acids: CASSLAYGIGNNEQFF. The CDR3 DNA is TGTGCCAGCAGCTTAGCGTACGGCATAGGGAACAATGAGCAGTTCTTC.